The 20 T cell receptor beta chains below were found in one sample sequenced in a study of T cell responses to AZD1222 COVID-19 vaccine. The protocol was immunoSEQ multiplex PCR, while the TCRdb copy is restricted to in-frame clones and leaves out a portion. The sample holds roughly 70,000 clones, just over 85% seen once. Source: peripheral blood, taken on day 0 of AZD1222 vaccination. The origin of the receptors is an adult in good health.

The CDR3, as DNA: TGTGCCAGCAGTGCGGCAGGCGTGAACACTGAAGCTTTCTTT. It translates to CASSAAGVNTEAFF. V gene TRBV28 combines with J gene TRBJ1-1, with unresolved D. V lost 5 bases and J 0 bases, leaving 10 bases between the germline ends. The CDR3 consists of 14 residues. Germline V lookup: CDR1 MDHEN, CDR2 SYDVKM.

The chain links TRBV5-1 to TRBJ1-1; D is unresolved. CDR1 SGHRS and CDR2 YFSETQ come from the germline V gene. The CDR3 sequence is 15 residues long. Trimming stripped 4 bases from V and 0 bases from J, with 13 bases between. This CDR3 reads CASSAGRSMNTEAFF. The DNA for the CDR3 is TGCGCCAGCAGCGCCGGAAGATCCATGAACACTGAAGCTTTCTTT.

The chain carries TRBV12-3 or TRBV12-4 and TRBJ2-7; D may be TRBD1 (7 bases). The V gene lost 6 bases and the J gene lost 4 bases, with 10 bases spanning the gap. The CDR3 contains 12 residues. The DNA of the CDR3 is TGTGCCAGCAGCCCAGGGGGGTACGAGCAGTACTTC. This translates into CASSPGGYEQYF.

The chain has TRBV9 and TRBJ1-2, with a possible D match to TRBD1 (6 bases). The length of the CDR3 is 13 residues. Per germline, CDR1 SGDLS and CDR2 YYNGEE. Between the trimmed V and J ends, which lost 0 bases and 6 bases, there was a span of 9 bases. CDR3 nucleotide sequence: TGTGCCAGCAGCGTAGGGGGGCCCGATGGCTACACCTTC. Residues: CASSVGGPDGYTF. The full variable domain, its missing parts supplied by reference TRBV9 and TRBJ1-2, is DSGVTQTPKHLITATGQRVTLRCSPRSGDLSVYWYQQSLDQGLQFLIQYYNGEERAKGNILERFSAQQFPDLHSELNLSSLELGDSALYFCASSVGGPDGYTFGSGTRLTVV.

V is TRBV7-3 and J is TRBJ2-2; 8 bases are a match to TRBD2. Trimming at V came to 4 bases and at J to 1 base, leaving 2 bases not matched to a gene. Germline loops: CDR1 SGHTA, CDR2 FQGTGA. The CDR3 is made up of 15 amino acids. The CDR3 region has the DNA TGTGCCAGCAGCTCCCGGGGGGGGAACACCGGGGAGCTGTTTTTT. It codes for CASSSRGGNTGELFF.

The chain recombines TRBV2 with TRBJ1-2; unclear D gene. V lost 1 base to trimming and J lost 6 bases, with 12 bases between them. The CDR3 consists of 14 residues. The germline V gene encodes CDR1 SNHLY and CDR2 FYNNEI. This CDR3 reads CASSEGNLLHGYTF. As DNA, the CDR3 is TGTGCCAGCAGTGAAGGGAACTTACTACATGGCTACACCTTC. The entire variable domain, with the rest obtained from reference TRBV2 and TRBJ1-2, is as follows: EPEVTQTPSHQVTQMGQEVILRCVPISNHLYFYWYRQILGQKVEFLVSFYNNEISEKSEIFDDQFSVERPDGSNFTLKIRSTKLEDSAMYFCASSEGNLLHGYTFGSGTRLTVV.

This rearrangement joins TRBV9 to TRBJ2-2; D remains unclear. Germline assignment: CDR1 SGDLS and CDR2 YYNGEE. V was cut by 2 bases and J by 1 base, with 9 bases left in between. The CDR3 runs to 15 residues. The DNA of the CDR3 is TGTGCCAGCAGCGTCACCATGATGAACACCGGGGAGCTGTTTTTT. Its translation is CASSVTMMNTGELFF. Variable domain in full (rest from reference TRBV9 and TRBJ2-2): DSGVTQTPKHLITATGQRVTLRCSPRSGDLSVYWYQQSLDQGLQFLIQYYNGEERAKGNILERFSAQQFPDLHSELNLSSLELGDSALYFCASSVTMMNTGELFFGEGSRLTVL.

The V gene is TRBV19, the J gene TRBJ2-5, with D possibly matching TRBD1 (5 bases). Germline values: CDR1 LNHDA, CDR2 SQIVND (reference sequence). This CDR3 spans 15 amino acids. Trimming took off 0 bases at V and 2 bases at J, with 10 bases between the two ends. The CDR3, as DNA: TGTGCCAGTAGTATAGAACTTGACAGACAAGAGACCCAGTACTTC. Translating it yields CASSIELDRQETQYF.

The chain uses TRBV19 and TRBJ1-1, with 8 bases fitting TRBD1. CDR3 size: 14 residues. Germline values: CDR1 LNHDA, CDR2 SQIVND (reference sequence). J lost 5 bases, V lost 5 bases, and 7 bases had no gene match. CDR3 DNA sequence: TGTGCCAGTAGTGTCCAGGGGGCTTGGACTGAAGCTTTCTTT. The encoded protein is CASSVQGAWTEAFF.

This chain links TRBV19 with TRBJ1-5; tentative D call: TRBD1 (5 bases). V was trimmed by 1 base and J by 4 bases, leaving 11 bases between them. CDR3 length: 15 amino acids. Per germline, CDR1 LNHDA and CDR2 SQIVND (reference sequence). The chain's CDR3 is CASSIGGGGNQPQHF. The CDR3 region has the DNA TGTGCCAGTAGTATAGGCGGGGGTGGTAATCAGCCCCAGCATTTT.

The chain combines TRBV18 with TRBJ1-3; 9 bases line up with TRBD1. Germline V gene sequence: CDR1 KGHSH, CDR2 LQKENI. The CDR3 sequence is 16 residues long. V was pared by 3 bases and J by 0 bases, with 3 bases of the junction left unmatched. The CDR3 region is CASSPATGGSGNTIYF. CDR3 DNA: TGTGCCAGCTCACCGGCGACAGGGGGCTCTGGAAACACCATATATTTT.

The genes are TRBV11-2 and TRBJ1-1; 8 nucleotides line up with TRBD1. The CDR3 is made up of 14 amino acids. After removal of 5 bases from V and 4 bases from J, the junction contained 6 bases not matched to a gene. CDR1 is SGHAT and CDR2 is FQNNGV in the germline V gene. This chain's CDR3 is CASSIRTGGTEAFF. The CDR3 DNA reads TGTGCCAGCAGCATCAGAACAGGGGGCACTGAAGCTTTCTTT.

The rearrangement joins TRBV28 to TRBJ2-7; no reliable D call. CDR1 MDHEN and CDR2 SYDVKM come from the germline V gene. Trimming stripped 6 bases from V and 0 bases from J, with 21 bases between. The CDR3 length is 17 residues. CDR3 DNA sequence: TGTGCCAGCAGCGCGAGGTTTCGAAGTGTAAGCTCCTACGAGCAGTACTTC. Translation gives CASSARFRSVSSYEQYF.

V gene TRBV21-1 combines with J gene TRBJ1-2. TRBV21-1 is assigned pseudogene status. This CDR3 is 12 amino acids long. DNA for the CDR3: TGTGCCAGCCGGGGGGGAGGGAATGGCTACACCTTC. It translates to CASRGGGNGYTF.

Written as DNA, the CDR3 is TGTGCCAGCAGCGCCAAGGGCCTCGGCGGGGAGCTGTTTTTT. It translates to CASSAKGLGGELFF. The chain uses TRBV7-3 and TRBJ2-2; D is unclear. V lost 5 bases to trimming and J lost 7 bases, with 14 bases between them. The germline CDR1 and CDR2 sequences are SGHTA and FQGTGA. The CDR3 extends over 14 amino acids. The whole variable domain, filled in from reference TRBV7-3 and TRBJ2-2, reads GAGVSQTPSNKVTEKGKYVELRCDPISGHTALYWYRQSLGQGPEFLIYFQGTGAADDSGLPNDRFFAVRPEGSVSTLKIQRTERGDSAVYLCASSAKGLGGELFFGEGSRLTVL.

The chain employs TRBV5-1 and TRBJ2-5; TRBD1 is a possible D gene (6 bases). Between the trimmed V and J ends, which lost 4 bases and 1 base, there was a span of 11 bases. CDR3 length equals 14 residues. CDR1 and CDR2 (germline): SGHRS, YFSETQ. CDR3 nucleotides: TGCGCCAGCAGCCCTGGACAGCTCCAAGAGACCCAGTACTTC. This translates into CASSPGQLQETQYF.

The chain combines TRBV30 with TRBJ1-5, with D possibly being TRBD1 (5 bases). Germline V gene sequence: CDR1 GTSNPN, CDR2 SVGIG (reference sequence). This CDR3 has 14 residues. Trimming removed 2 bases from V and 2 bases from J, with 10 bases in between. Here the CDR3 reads CAWSTQGGNQPQHF. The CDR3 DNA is TGTGCCTGGAGTACCCAGGGTGGCAATCAGCCCCAGCATTTT.

The CDR3 is CASSYKQGYGYTF. The CDR3 bases are TGTGCCAGCAGTTACAAACAGGGCTATGGCTACACCTTC. This chain connects TRBV6-5 to TRBJ1-2, with a tentative D call TRBD1 (6 bases). V lost 2 bases and J lost 4, with 8 bases in between. Germline values: CDR1 MNHEY, CDR2 SVGAGI. This CDR3 has 13 residues.

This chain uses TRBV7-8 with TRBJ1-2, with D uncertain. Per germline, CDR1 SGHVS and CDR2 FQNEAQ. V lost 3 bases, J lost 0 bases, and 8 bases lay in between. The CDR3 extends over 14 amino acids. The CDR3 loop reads CASSFVGANYGYTF. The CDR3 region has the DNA TGTGCCAGCAGCTTTGTAGGAGCTAACTATGGCTACACCTTC.

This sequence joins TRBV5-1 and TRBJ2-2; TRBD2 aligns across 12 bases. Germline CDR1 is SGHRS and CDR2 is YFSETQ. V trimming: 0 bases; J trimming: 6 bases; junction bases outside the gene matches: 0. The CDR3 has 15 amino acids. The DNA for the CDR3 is TGCGCCAGCAGCTTGGGACTAGCGGGAGCCGGGGAGCTGTTTTTT. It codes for CASSLGLAGAGELFF.